The clone carrying this T cell receptor (beta chain) was counted between two and nine times. The germline gives CDR1 SGHDN, CDR2 FVKESK. This CDR3 contains 15 residues. V shed 4 bases, J shed 4 bases, and the junction held 9 bases outside the gene matches. Synthesis of TCR cDNA relied on 5'RACE template switching, which attached a universal primer site and UMIs. A single record per CDR3 protein comes from TCRdb applying MiXCR to the 5' RACE reads. Altogether 450,000 to 600,000 distinct CDR3 sequences are present, about 17% being singletons, with the ten largest covering about 18%. The record originates from a study of T cells after yellow fever vaccination.

This TCR was sampled from a man between 18 and 29 years old who received the YFV17D yellow fever vaccine. Sequences were derived from PBMCs, sampled 4 to 6 days after the first yellow fever vaccination. This chain connects TRBV14 to TRBJ2-5; TRBD2 matches 7 bases. The CDR3 nucleotides read TGTGCCAGCAGCCCAGTAGGGAGGGGAAGAGAGACCCAGTACTTC. This gives the protein CASSPVGRGRETQYF.